Here is one TCR beta chain with its context. Per the original methods: The assay estimated nucleated cells by amplifying reference gene primers. The repertoire was sequenced with immunoSEQ multiplex PCR; TCRdb's copy has only in-frame clones and lacks some. D and trimming were read from the DNA, whereas the V and J calls and clone size are those reported in that table. The sample has tens of thousands of clones, approximately 80% seen once. The CDR3 loop spans 13 amino acids. Germline assignment: CDR1 SGHDN and CDR2 FVKESK. The junction had 6 bases not matched to a gene; V was cut back by 6 bases and J by 8 bases. These data are taken from a study of blood T cell repertoires in COVID-19.

The sequence was obtained from a woman aged 55 to 70 with acute or convalescent COVID-19. The V call is TRBV14, the J call TRBJ1-2; 10 nucleotides agree with TRBD1. Source material: peripheral blood. The CDR3 DNA follows: TGTGCCAGCAGAAGACAGGGGGCGGAAGGCTACACCTTC. Encoded protein: CASRRQGAEGYTF.